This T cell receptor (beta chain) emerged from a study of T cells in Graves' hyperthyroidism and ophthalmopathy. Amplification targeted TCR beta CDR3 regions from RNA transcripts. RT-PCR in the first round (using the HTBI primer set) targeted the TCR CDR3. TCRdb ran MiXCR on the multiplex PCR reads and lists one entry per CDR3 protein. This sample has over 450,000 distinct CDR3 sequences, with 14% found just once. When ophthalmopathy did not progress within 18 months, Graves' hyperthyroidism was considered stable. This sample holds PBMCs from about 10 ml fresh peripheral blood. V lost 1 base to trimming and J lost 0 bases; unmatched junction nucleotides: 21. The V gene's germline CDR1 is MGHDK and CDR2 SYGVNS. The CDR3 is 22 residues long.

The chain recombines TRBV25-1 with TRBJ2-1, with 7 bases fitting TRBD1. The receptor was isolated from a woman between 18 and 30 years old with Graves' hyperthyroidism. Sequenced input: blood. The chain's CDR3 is CASSEFFPTGTESRSSYNEQFF. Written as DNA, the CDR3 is TGTGCCAGCAGTGAATTTTTCCCCACCGGGACAGAGTCTCGTTCCTCCTACAATGAGCAGTTCTTC. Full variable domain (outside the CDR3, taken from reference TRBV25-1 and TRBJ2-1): EADIYQTPRYLVIGTGKKITLECSQTMGHDKMYWYQQDPGMELHLIHYSYGVNSTEKGDLSSESTVSRIRTEHFPLTLESARPSHTSQYLCASSEFFPTGTESRSSYNEQFFGPGTRLTVL.